This T cell receptor beta chain was found in a study of cytomegalovirus exposure and HLA in healthy donors. General study results and limits: Sequencing artifact likely explains a cluster of highly shared sequence variants. Some V segments could not be told apart, so they were left out, TRBV6-2 and TRBV6-3 among them. Other equally common chains were less clonally expanded than HLA-associated TCR beta chains, a later analysis showed.

There are 13 residues in the CDR3. CDR1 and CDR2 from the germline V gene are GTSNPN and SVGIG (reference sequence). This clone was recorded once. Its target is unknown. The PCR ran on 60 Vbeta and 13 Jbeta primers. Data came from immunoSEQ multiplex PCR; TCRdb stores just in-frame clones and leaves some out. The sample lists about 130,000 clones, under 85% seen once, with about 1.8% in the top ten. The source of this sequence is a boy between 10 and 17 years old in good health and CMV-seronegative. The V and J genes are TRBV30 and TRBJ2-5, with 8 nucleotides matching TRBD1. The J call may not be correct, given that the DNA end is closer to TRBJ2-7. The sequenced material came from PBMCs. The CDR3 protein is CATVGQGTYEQYF. CDR3 bases: TGTGCCACTGTTGGACAGGGAACCTACGAGCAGTACTTC.